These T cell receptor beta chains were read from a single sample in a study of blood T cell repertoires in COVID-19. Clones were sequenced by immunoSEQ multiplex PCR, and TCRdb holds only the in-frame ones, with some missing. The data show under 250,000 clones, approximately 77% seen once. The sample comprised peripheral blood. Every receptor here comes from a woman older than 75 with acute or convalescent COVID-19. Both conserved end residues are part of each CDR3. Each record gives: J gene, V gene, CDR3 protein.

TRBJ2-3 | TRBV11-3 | CASTKGASTDTQYF
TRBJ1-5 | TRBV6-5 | CASRDDRVRNQPQHF
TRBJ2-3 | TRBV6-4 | CASSPGQGRDTQYF
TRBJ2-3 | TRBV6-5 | CASSSQASTDTQYF
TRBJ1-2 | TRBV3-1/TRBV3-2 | CASSSGGGTGYGYTF
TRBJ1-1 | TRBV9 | CASSPDRLNTEAFF
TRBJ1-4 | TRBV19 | CASSRDRGNEKLFF
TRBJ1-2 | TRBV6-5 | CASSYARSYGYTF
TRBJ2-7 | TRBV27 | CASSRTGGFDEQYF
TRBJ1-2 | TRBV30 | CAWSILTGSNGYTF
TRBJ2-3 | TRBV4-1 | CASSPMGQSRDTQYF
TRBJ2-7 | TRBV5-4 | CASSWTSGEQYF
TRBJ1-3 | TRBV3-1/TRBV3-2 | CASSTGGAEGNTIYF
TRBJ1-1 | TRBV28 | CASSHRQGEVRNTEAFF
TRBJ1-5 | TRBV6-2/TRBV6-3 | CASSPDSLGSNQPQHF
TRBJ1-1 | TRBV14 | CASSQASGVAFF
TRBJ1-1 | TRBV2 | CASSYVQGAGTEAFF
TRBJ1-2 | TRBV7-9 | CASSFRDRANGYTF
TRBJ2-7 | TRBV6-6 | CASRPGLAGVVEQYF
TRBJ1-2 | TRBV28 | CASLAGGPHGYTF
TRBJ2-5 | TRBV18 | CASSPPELASQYF
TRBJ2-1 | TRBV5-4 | CASSDKDRVYNEQFF
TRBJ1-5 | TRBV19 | CASSIRGSGRDNQPQHF
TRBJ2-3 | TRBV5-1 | CASSLVGTSGGAGDTQYF
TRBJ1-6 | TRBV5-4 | CASSLVARQGPNSPLHF
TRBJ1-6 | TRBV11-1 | CASSLTLGDSPLHF
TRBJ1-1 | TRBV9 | CASSVQGTMNTEAFF
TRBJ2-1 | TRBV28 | CASSSGGGNEQFF
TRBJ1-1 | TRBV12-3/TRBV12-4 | CASSSTGITEAFF